In its sample, the clone carrying this T cell receptor (beta chain) was seen many times. Its antigen is currently unknown. The record originates from a study of response to subunit inactivated influenza vaccine. General observations from the study: Authors suggested each seasonal influenza vaccination recruits few new T cells.

Using its own MiXCR run on the RT-PCR reads, TCRdb lists one record per CDR3 protein. Here the sample spans a few hundred thousand distinct CDR3 sequences, roughly 20% being singletons. V was cut by 6 bases and J by 9 bases, with 12 bases left in between. CDR3 length: 13 residues. The source is a man aged 45-69 years who received an inactivated influenza vaccine. Sequenced material: PBMCs from blood, taken approximately 20 months after vaccination. The chain is built from TRBV12-3 or TRBV12-4 and TRBJ1-6; D is possibly TRBD1 (5 bases). Here the CDR3 reads CASSPTRVSPLHF. For the CDR3, the DNA is TGTGCCAGCAGCCCGACCAGGGTTTCACCCCTCCACTTT.